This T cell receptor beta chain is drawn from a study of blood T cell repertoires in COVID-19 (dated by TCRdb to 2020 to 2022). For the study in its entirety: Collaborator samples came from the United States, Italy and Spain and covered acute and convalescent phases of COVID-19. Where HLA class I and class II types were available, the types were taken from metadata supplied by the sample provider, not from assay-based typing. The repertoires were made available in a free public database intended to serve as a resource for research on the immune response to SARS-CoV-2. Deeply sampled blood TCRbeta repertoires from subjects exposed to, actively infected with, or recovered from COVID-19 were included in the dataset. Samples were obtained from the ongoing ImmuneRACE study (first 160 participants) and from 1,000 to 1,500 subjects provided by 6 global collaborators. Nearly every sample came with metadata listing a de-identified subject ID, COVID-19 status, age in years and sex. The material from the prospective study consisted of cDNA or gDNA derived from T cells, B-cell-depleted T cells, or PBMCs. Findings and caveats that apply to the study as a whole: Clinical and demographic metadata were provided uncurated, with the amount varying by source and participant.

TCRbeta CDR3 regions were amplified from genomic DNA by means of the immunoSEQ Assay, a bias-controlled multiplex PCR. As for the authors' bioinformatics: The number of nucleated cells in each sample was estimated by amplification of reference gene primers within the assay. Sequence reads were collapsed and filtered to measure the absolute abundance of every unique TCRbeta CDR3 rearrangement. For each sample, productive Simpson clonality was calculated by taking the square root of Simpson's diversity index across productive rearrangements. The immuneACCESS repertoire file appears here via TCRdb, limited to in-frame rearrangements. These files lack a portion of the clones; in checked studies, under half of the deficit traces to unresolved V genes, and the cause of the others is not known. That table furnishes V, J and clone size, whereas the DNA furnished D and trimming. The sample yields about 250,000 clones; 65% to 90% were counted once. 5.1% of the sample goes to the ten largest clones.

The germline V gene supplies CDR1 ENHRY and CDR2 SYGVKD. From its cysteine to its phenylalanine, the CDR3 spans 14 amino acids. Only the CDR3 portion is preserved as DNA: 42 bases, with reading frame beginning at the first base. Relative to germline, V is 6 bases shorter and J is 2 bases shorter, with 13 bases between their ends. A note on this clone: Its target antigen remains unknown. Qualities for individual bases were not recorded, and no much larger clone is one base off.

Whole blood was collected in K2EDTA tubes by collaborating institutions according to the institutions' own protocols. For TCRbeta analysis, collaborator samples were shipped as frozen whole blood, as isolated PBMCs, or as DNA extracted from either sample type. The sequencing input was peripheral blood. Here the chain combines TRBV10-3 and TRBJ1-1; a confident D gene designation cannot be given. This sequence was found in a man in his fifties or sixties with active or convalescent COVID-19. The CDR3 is CAISTSDSNTEAFF. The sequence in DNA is TGTGCCATCAGCACATCGGACTCAAACACTGAAGCTTTCTTT.